This T cell receptor beta chain derives from a study of blood T cell repertoires in COVID-19. The CDR3 is 15 residues long. V dropped 4 bases and J dropped 4 bases, with 14 bases sitting between them. The germline V gene encodes CDR1 MDHEN and CDR2 SYDVKM. Libraries were prepared by immunoSEQ multiplex PCR; TCRdb keeps only in-frame clonotypes and omits some of them. The sample has approximately 75,000 clones, approximately 74% seen once. The sequence derives from a human donor with acute or convalescent COVID-19. The donor label of this sample is uncertain. The material sequenced was peripheral blood. This chain links TRBV28 with TRBJ1-3, with D tentatively TRBD1 (5 bases). The DNA of the CDR3 is TGTGCCAGCAGTTGGGGGGGAGGGTTCGGAAACACCATATATTTT. Its translation: CASSWGGGFGNTIYF. Complete variable domain (other parts from reference TRBV28 and TRBJ1-3): DVKVTQSSRYLVKRTGEKVFLECVQDMDHENMFWYRQDPGLGLRLIYFSYDVKMKEKGDIPEGYSVSREKKERFSLILESASTNQTSMYLCASSWGGGFGNTIYFGEGSWLTVV.